Below are 8 T cell receptor beta chains sequenced from a single sample in a study of shared clonotypes between healthy human individuals. Sequencing used immunoSEQ multiplex PCR; TCRdb keeps in-frame clones, though not all of them. The sample gives approximately 470,000 clones, roughly 80% of which show up once; about 12% is in the top ten. The sequencing input was PBMCs. The origin of the receptors is a woman between 35 and 50 years old in good health. Some clones in this sample may be carry-over from other donors' samples.

The sample holds one count of this clone. This chain uses TRBV7-2 with TRBJ2-3; 7 nucleotides match TRBD2. Germline CDR1 reads SGHTA; CDR2 reads FQGNSA. Germline trimming cut 1 base from V and 1 base from J; bases unmatched to any gene: 2. The CDR3 contains 15 residues. CDR3 loop: CASSLGTSGTDTQYF. For the CDR3, the DNA is TGTGCCAGCAGCTTAGGCACTAGCGGCACAGATACGCAGTATTTT. The full variable domain, completed using reference TRBV7-2 and TRBJ2-3, is GAGVSQSPSNKVTEKGKDVELRCDPISGHTALYWYRQSLGQGLEFLIYFQGNSAPDKSGLPSDRFSAERTGGSVSTLTIQRTQQEDSAVYLCASSLGTSGTDTQYFGPGTRLTVL.

V is TRBV4-1 and J is TRBJ2-1; 9 nucleotides align to TRBD2. This CDR3 has 19 residues. The V gene's germline CDR1 is MGHRA and CDR2 YSYEKL. Trimming at V came to 3 bases and at J to 1 base, leaving 13 bases not matched to a gene. This CDR3 reads CASSHRRDGAGGSYNEQFF. The CDR3 coding sequence is TGCGCCAGCAGCCACCGCCGGGATGGAGCGGGAGGATCCTACAATGAGCAGTTCTTC.

V usage is TRBV2 and J usage is TRBJ1-2; D perhaps matches TRBD1 (5 bases). In germline, CDR1 is SNHLY, CDR2 FYNNEI. Trimming left V 6 bases short and J 8 bases short, with 13 bases between. This CDR3 region has 12 residues. CDR3 in DNA: TGTGCCAGCAGCCGAGGGGATCCGGGCTACACCTTC. It specifies CASSRGDPGYTF. The whole variable domain, remainder taken from reference TRBV2 and TRBJ1-2, is EPEVTQTPSHQVTQMGQEVILRCVPISNHLYFYWYRQILGQKVEFLVSFYNNEISEKSEIFDDQFSVERPDGSNFTLKIRSTKLEDSAMYFCASSRGDPGYTFGSGTRLTVV.

This sequence joins TRBV28 and TRBJ2-2, with D perhaps TRBD1 (5 bases). Germline-derived CDR1 and CDR2 are MDHEN and SYDVKM. The CDR3 has 13 amino acids. Between the trimmed V and J ends, which lost 5 bases and 4 bases, there was a span of 8 bases. The CDR3 loop is CASSRQTTGELFF. In DNA, the CDR3 is TGTGCCAGCAGTCGACAGACCACCGGGGAGCTGTTTTTT.

This clone was picked up a small number of times. V usage is TRBV5-4 and J usage is TRBJ2-1; D is ambiguous. V was shortened by 0 bases and J by 6 bases, with 10 bases between the two germline ends. The CDR3 sequence is 14 residues long. Germline V lookup: CDR1 SGHNT, CDR2 YYREEE (reference sequence). This chain's CDR3 is CASSLEFRVNEQFF. The CDR3 nucleotides are TGTGCCAGCAGCTTGGAGTTTAGGGTCAATGAGCAGTTCTTC.

The chain uses TRBV2 and TRBJ2-7; 10 nucleotides align to TRBD2. Germline V gives CDR1 SNHLY, CDR2 FYNNEI. CDR3 length: 17 residues. J gave up 0 bases and V 4 bases, and 9 bases lay outside the gene matches. The CDR3 DNA sequence: TGTGCCAGCAGTGTTAGCGGGGGGCGGGTCCTCTCCTACGAGCAGTACTTC. Translated, it gives CASSVSGGRVLSYEQYF.

A single count supports this clone. The chain uses TRBV27 and TRBJ2-1; TRBD2 is a possible D gene (6 bases). The CDR3 sequence is 11 residues long. In germline, CDR1 is MNHEY, CDR2 SMNVEV (reference sequence). V lost 6 bases and J lost 10, with 10 bases in between. CDR3 amino acids: CASRGREEQFF. CDR3 nucleotides: TGTGCCAGCAGGGGGCGGGAAGAGCAGTTCTTC.

This chain uses TRBV7-9 with TRBJ2-3; D is unclear. Germline-derived CDR1 and CDR2 are SEHNR and FQNEAQ (reference sequence). The V gene lost 1 base and the J gene lost 4 bases, with 6 bases spanning the gap. The CDR3 has 13 amino acids. The CDR3 is CASSLDTPDTQYF. The CDR3 DNA reads TGTGCCAGCAGCTTAGACACACCAGATACGCAGTATTTT.